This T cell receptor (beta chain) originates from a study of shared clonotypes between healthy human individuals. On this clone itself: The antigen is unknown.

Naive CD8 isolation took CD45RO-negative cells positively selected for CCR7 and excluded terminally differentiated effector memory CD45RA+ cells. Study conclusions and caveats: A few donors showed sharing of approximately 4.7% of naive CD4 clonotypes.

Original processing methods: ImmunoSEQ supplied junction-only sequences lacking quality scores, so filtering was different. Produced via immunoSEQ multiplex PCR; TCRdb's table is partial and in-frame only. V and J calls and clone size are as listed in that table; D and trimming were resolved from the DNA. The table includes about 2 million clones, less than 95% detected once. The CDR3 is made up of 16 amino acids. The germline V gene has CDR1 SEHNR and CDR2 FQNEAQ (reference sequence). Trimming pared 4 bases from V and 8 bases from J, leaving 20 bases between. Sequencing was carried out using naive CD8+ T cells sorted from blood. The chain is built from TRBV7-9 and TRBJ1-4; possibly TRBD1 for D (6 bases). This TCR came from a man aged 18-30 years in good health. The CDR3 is CASSSGAVGRGEKLFF. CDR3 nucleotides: TGTGCCAGCAGCTCAGGGGCAGTCGGGCGAGGGGAAAAACTGTTTTTT.